This TCR beta chain was profiled in a study of T-cell memory formation after mild COVID-19. TCRdb independently ran MiXCR on the 5' RACE reads; one entry per CDR3 protein. The sample carries fewer than 95,000 distinct CDR3 sequences, around an eighth recorded once. This CDR3 spans 14 amino acids. Trimming left V 2 bases short and J 4 bases short, with 9 bases between. Germline V gives CDR1 SGHTA, CDR2 FQGNSA. Sequencing was carried out using PBMCs or a T cell subset sorted from them (not recorded which). This chain joins TRBV7-2 and TRBJ2-1; D gene uncertain. The sequence was obtained from an adult woman who had mild COVID-19 (a few samples of this study predate the infection). Cell type and time point are not known. CDR3 in DNA: TGTGCCAGCAGCTTATATGGAGATTACAATGAGCAGTTCTTC. This sequence encodes CASSLYGDYNEQFF.